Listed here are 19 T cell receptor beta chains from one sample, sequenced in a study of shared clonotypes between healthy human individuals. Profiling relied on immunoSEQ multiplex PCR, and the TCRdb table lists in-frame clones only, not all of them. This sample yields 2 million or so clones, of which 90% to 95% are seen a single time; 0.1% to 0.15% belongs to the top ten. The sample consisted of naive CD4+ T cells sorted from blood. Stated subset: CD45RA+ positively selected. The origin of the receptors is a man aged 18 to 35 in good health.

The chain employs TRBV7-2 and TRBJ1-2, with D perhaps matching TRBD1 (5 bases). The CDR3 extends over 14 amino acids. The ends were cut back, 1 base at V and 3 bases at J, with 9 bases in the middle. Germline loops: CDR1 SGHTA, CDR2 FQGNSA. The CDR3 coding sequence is TGTGCCAGCAGCTTAGAGGCAGGGTACTATGGCTACACCTTC. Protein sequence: CASSLEAGYYGYTF.

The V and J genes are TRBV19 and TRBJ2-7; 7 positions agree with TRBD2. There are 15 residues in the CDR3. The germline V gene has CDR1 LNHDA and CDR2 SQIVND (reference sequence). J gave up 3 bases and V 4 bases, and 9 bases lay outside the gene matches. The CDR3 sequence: CASSTRASGYYEQYF. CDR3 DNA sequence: TGTGCCAGTAGTACCCGGGCTAGCGGATACTACGAGCAGTACTTC.

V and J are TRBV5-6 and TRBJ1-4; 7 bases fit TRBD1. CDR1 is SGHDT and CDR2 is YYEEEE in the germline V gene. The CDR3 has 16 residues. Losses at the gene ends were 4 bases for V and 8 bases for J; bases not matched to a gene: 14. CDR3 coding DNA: TGTGCCAGCAGCCGGGACAGTTACGCTCGGGGCGAAAAACTGTTTTTT. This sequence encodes CASSRDSYARGEKLFF.

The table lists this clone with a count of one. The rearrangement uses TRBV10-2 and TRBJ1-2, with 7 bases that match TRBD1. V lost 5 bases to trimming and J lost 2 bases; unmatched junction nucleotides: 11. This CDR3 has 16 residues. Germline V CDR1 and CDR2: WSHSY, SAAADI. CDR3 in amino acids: CASSQTGAHYNYGYTF. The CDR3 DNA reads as TGCGCCAGCAGTCAAACAGGGGCCCACTACAACTATGGCTACACCTTC.

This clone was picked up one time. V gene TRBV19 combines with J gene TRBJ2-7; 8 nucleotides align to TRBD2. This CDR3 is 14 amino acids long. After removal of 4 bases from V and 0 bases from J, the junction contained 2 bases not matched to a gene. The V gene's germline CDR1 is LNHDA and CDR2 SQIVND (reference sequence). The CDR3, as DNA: TGTGCCAGTAGTAGTAGCGGGGCCTCCTACGAGCAGTACTTC. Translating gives CASSSSGASYEQYF.

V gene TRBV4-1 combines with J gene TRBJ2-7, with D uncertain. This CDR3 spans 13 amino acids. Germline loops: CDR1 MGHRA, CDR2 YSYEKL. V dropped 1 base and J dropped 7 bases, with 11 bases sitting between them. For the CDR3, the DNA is TGCGCCAGCAGCCAAGTCCGCCAAGGTGAGCAGTACTTC. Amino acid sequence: CASSQVRQGEQYF.

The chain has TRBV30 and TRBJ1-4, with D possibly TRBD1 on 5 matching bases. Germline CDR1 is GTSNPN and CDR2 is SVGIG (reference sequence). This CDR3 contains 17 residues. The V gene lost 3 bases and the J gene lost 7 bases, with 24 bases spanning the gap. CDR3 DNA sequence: TGTGCCTGGAGCTCATCCCTCACTCAGGGACCGGGTGAAAAACTGTTTTTT. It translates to CAWSSSLTQGPGEKLFF.

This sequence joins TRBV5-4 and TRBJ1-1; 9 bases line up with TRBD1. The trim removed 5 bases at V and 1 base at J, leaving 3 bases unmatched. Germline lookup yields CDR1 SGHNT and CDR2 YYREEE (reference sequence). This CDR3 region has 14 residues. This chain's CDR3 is CASRQDRGNTEAFF. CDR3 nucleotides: TGTGCCAGCAGGCAGGACAGGGGGAACACTGAAGCTTTCTTT. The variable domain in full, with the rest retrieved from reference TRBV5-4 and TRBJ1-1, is ETGVTQSPTHLIKTRGQQVTLRCSSQSGHNTVSWYQQALGQGPQFIFQYYREEENGRGNFPPRFSGLQFPNYSSELNVNALELDDSALYLCASRQDRGNTEAFFGQGTRLTVV.

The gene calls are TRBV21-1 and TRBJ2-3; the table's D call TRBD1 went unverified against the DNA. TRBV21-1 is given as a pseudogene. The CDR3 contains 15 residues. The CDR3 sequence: CASSPEGQSTDTQYF. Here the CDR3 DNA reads TGTGCCAGCAGCCCCGAGGGACAGAGCACAGATACGCAGTATTTT.

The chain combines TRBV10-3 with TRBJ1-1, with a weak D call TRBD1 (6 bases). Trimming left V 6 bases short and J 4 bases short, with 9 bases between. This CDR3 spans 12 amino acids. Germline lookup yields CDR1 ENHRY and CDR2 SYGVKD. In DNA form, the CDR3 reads TGTGCCATCAGGCAGGGGAGCACTGAAGCTTTCTTT. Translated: CAIRQGSTEAFF.

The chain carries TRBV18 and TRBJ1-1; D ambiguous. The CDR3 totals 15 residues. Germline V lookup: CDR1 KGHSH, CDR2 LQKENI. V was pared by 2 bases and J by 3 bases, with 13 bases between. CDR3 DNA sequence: TGTGCCAGCTCACCATACGAGAGAATGGACACTGAAGCTTTCTTT. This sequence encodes CASSPYERMDTEAFF.

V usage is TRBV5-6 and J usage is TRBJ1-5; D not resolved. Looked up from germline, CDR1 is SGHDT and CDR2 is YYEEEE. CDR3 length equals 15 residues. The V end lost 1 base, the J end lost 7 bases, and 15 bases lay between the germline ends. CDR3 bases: TGTGCCAGCAGCTTGTGGTCGGGAGGAGGACAGCCCCAGCATTTT. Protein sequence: CASSLWSGGGQPQHF.

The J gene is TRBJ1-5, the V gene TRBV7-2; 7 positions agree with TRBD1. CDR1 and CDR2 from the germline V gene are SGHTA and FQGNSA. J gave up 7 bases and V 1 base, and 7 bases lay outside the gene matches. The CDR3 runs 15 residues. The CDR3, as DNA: TGTGCCAGCAGCTTAGGGAGGGGGCCAGGACAGCCCCAGCATTTT. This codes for CASSLGRGPGQPQHF.

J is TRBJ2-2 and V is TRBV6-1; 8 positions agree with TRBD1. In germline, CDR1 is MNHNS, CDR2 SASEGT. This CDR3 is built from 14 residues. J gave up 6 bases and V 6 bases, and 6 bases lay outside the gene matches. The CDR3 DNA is TGTGCCAGCAGGCCCGGACAGGGAGCCGGGGAGCTGTTTTTT. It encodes CASRPGQGAGELFF.

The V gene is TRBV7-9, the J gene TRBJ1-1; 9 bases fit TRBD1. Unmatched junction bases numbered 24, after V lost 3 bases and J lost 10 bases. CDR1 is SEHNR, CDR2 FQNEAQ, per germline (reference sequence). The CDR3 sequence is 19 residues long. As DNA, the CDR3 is TGTGCCAGCAGCTTCACCCAACGTACTACCGGGGGACAGGGTCGTGGAGCTTTCTTT. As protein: CASSFTQRTTGGQGRGAFF. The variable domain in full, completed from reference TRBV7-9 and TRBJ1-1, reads DTGVSQNPRHKITKRGQNVTFRCDPISEHNRLYWYRQTLGQGPEFLTYFQNEAQLEKSRLLSDRFSAERPKGSFSTLEIQRTEQGDSAMYLCASSFTQRTTGGQGRGAFFGQGTRLTVV.

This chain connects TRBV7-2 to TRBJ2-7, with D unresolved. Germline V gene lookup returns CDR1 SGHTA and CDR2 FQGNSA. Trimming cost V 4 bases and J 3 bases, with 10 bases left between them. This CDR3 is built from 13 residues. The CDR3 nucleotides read TGTGCCAGCAGCTCCCGGGCTTACTACGAGCAGTACTTC. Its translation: CASSSRAYYEQYF.

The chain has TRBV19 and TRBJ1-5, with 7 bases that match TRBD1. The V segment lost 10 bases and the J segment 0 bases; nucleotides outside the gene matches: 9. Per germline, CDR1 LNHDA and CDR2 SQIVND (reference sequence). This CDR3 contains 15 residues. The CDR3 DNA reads TGTGCCACCGCTAGACAGGGACTTAGCAATCAGCCCCAGCATTTT. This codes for CATARQGLSNQPQHF.

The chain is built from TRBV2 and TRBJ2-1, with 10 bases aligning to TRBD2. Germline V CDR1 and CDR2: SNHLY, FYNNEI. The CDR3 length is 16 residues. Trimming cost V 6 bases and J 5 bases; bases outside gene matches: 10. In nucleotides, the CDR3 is TGTGCCAGCAGCGCGGGGGGAGCGGGAGGGAACAATGAGCAGTTCTTC. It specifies CASSAGGAGGNNEQFF.

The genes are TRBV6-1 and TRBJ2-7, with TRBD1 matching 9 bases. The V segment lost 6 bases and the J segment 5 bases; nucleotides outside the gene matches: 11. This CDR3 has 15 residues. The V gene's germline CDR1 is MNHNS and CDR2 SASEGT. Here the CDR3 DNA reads TGTGCCAGCAGGGAGGGTGACAGGGGGTGGCACGAGCAGTACTTC. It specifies CASREGDRGWHEQYF.